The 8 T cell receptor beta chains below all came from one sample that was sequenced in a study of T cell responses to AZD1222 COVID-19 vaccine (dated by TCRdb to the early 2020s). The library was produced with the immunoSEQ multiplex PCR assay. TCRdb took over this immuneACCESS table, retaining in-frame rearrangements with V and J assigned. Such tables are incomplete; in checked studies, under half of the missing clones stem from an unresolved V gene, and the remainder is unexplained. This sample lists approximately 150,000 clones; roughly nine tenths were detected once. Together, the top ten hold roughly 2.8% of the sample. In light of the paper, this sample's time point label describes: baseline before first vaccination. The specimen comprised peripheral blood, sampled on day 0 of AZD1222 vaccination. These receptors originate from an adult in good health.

The CDR3 nucleotides are TGTGCCAGCAGCACTGGGGGAGTTTACGAGCAGTACTTC. It encodes CASSTGGVYEQYF. V usage is TRBV5-6 and J usage is TRBJ2-7; possibly TRBD1 or TRBD2 for D (5 bases each). The CDR3 totals 13 residues. Germline-derived CDR1 and CDR2 are SGHDT and YYEEEE. The V end was cut by 4 bases, the J end by 4 bases, with 12 bases between.

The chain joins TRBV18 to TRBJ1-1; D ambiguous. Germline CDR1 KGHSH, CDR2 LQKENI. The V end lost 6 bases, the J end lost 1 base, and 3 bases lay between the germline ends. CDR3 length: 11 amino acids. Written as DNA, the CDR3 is TGTGCCAGCTCGGGGAACACTGAAGCTTTCTTT. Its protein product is CASSGNTEAFF.

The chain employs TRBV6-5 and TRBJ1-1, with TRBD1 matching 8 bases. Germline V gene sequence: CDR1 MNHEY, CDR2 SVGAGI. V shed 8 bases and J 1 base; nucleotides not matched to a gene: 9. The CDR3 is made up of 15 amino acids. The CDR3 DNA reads TGTGCCAGCTGGGGGCAGGGGGCGGGGAACACTGAAGCTTTCTTT. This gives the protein CASWGQGAGNTEAFF.

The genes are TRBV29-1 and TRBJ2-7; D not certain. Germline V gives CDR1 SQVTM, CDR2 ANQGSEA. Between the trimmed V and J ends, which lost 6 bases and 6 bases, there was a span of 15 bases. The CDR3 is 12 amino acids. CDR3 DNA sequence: TGCAGCGTAAGACCGGGCCCCCGCGAGCAGTACTTC. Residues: CSVRPGPREQYF.

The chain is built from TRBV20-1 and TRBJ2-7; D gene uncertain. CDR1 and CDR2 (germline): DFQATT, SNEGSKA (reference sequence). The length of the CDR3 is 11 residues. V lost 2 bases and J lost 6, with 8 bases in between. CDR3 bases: TGCAGTGCTAGATCAGATAGCGAGCAGTACTTC. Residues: CSARSDSEQYF.

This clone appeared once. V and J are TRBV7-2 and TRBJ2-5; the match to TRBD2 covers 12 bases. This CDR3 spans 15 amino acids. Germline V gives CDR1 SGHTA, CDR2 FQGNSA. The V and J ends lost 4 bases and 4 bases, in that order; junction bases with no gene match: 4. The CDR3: CASSSSGGAGETQYF. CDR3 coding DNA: TGTGCCAGCAGCTCTAGCGGGGGGGCTGGAGAGACCCAGTACTTC.

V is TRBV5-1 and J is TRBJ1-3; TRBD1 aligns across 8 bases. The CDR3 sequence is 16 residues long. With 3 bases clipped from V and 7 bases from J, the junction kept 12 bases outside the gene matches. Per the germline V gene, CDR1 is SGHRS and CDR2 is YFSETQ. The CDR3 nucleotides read TGCGCCAGCAGCTCCTTTTCAGGGGGCGCGGGGAACACCATATATTTT. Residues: CASSSFSGGAGNTIYF.

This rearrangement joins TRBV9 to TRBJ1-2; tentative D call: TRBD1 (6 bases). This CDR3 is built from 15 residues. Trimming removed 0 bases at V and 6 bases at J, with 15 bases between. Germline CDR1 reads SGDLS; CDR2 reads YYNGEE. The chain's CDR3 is CASSVDPGGADGYTF. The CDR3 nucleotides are TGTGCCAGCAGCGTAGATCCTGGGGGCGCGGATGGCTACACCTTC. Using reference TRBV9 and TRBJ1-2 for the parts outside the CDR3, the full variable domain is DSGVTQTPKHLITATGQRVTLRCSPRSGDLSVYWYQQSLDQGLQFLIQYYNGEERAKGNILERFSAQQFPDLHSELNLSSLELGDSALYFCASSVDPGGADGYTFGSGTRLTVV.